This TCR beta chain was recorded in a study of T cells in Graves' hyperthyroidism and ophthalmopathy. Points from the study as a whole: The majority of expanded thyroid clonotypes above 0.001 also appeared in blood.

RNA transcripts yielded amplified TCR beta CDR3 regions. Primed by the HTBI set, a first-round RT-PCR was run on the TCR CDR3. TCRdb processed the multiplex PCR reads anew with MiXCR; each CDR3 protein has one entry. The sample carries 200,000 to 250,000 distinct CDR3 sequences, over 15% recorded once. At least ten counts were recorded for this clonotype. The antigen remains unidentified. With a duration under 2 months, the hyperthyroidism was newly diagnosed in patients aged 18 to 65. The study excluded patients with uncontrolled infection, other autoimmune disease, pregnancy or lactation. This CDR3 contains 13 residues. The V and J ends lost 5 bases and 5 bases respectively, with 12 bases between them.

This receptor was taken from a man in his fifties or sixties with Graves' hyperthyroidism. The chain uses TRBV12-3 or TRBV12-4 and TRBJ2-5; no clear D gene. Sequenced sample: blood. CDR3 amino acids: CASSPSTGETQYF. DNA for the CDR3: TGTGCCAGCAGTCCCTCAACTGGGGAGACCCAGTACTTC.